The next 20 T cell receptor beta chains were all read from a single sample in a study of cytomegalovirus exposure and HLA in healthy donors. Primers: 60 Vbeta forward and 13 Jbeta reverse. Some clones are missing from TCRdb's copy, which holds only in-frame ones; the method was immunoSEQ multiplex PCR. The table lists approximately 150,000 clones, around 79% of them singletons. What was sequenced was PBMCs. The receptors here all came from a middle-aged man in good health and CMV-seropositive.

J is TRBJ2-1 and V is TRBV10-3; D remains unclear. CDR3 length: 15 amino acids. The V end was cut by 6 bases, the J end by 0 bases, with 12 bases between. Germline values: CDR1 ENHRY, CDR2 SYGVKD. Here the CDR3 DNA reads TGTGCCATCAGCAGGCAGGAAAGCTCCTACAATGAGCAGTTCTTC. Protein product: CAISRQESSYNEQFF.

The chain has TRBV21-1 and TRBJ2-3; the DNA was not used to check the table's D call, TRBD1. TRBV21-1 is a listed pseudogene. The CDR3 length is 17 residues. In DNA form, the CDR3 reads TGTGCCAGCAGCCCCCGGGACAGGGGTTATAGCACAGATACGCAGTATTTT. It is translated as CASSPRDRGYSTDTQYF.

The chain combines TRBV18 with TRBJ1-3, with D perhaps matching TRBD1 (5 bases). This CDR3 comprises 18 residues. The germline V and J ends were trimmed by 1 base and 0 bases, with 16 bases remaining between them. The germline gives CDR1 KGHSH, CDR2 LQKENI. CDR3 region: CASSPRGDPRSSGNTIYF. The CDR3 nucleotides are TGTGCCAGCTCACCACGGGGGGATCCGCGGAGCTCTGGAAACACCATATATTTT.

The chain joins TRBV4-1 to TRBJ2-3; tentative D call: TRBD1 (7 bases). Germline CDR1 is MGHRA and CDR2 is YSYEKL. The CDR3 totals 16 residues. V was clipped by 3 bases and J by 5 bases, with 18 bases between them. This CDR3 is CASSHAGQQGKDTQYF. Written as DNA, the CDR3 is TGCGCCAGCAGCCATGCGGGACAGCAGGGGAAAGATACGCAGTATTTT.

The V gene is TRBV6-1, the J gene TRBJ1-6, with 11 bases that match TRBD1. The CDR3 spans 15 residues. J gave up 8 bases and V 8 bases, and 8 bases lay outside the gene matches. CDR1 and CDR2 (germline): MNHNS, SASEGT. The CDR3 region has the DNA TGTGCCAGCGGCGGGACAGGGGGTCAGGATTCACCCCTCCACTTT. Its protein product is CASGGTGGQDSPLHF.

The rearrangement uses TRBV4-1 and TRBJ2-7; 9 nucleotides agree with TRBD2. Germline V gene sequence: CDR1 MGHRA, CDR2 YSYEKL. This CDR3 has 16 residues. The V and J ends lost 4 bases and 3 bases, in that order; junction bases with no gene match: 10. CDR3 coding DNA: TGCGCCAGCAGCCCTTCTGCAAGGCGGGAGGGCTACGAGCAGTACTTC. This translates into CASSPSARREGYEQYF.

The chain couples TRBV27 to TRBJ2-2; no clear D. The length of the CDR3 is 16 residues. The germline V gene encodes CDR1 MNHEY and CDR2 SMNVEV (reference sequence). Trimming left V 5 bases short and J 2 bases short, with 15 bases between. The CDR3 sequence: CASSPQARSNTGELFF. CDR3 coding DNA: TGTGCCAGCAGTCCTCAGGCCAGAAGTAACACCGGGGAGCTGTTTTTT.

Only one count was recorded for this clone. This CDR3 reads CATRDGGLETQYF. CDR3 coding DNA: TGTGCCACCCGGGACGGGGGGCTGGAGACCCAGTACTTC. The chain links TRBV2 to TRBJ2-5; D perhaps matches TRBD2 (7 bases). Germline V gene lookup returns CDR1 SNHLY and CDR2 FYNNEI. The CDR3 covers 13 residues. The V end lost 10 bases, the J end lost 5 bases, and 17 bases lay between the germline ends.

This clone was seen only once. The chain couples TRBV7-8 to TRBJ2-2, with a possible D match to TRBD1 (5 bases). V lost 4 bases, J lost 6 bases, and 9 bases lay in between. The CDR3 spans 13 residues. Looked up from germline, CDR1 is SGHVS and CDR2 is FQNEAQ. The CDR3 reads CASSSTGPGELFF. In nucleotides, the CDR3 is TGTGCCAGCAGCTCCACAGGTCCCGGGGAGCTGTTTTTT. Combining the CDR3 with reference TRBV7-8 and TRBJ2-2 gives the whole variable domain GAGVSQSPRYKVAKRGQDVALRCDPISGHVSLFWYQQALGQGPEFLTYFQNEAQLDKSGLPSDRFFAERPEGSVSTLKIQRTQQEDSAVYLCASSSTGPGELFFGEGSRLTVL.

This clone was recorded a few times. The chain couples TRBV12-5 to TRBJ1-5; 7 bases map to TRBD1. This CDR3 region has 14 residues. After removal of 1 base from V and 6 bases from J, the junction contained 3 bases not matched to a gene. Germline V CDR1 and CDR2: LGHNT, FRNRAP. CDR3 sequence reads: CASGLGNRGQPQHF. CDR3 nucleotides: TGTGCTAGTGGTTTGGGGAACAGGGGTCAGCCCCAGCATTTT.

The rearrangement joins TRBV19 to TRBJ1-3, with unresolved D. Trimming took off 3 bases at V and 0 bases at J, with 9 bases between the two ends. Germline V gene sequence: CDR1 LNHDA, CDR2 SQIVND (reference sequence). There are 15 residues in the CDR3. In nucleotides, the CDR3 is TGTGCCAGTAGTATTGGCCATAACTCTGGAAACACCATATATTTT. It is translated as CASSIGHNSGNTIYF. Supplemented by reference TRBV19 and TRBJ1-3, the full variable domain reads DGGITQSPKYLFRKEGQNVTLSCEQNLNHDAMYWYRQDPGQGLRLIYYSQIVNDFQKGDIAEGYSVSREKKESFPLTVTSAQKNPTAFYLCASSIGHNSGNTIYFGEGSWLTVV.

This sequence joins TRBV7-9 and TRBJ2-2; D might be TRBD1 (5 bases). The germline V and J ends were trimmed by 1 base and 6 bases, with 9 bases remaining between them. Looked up from germline, CDR1 is SEHNR and CDR2 is FQNEAQ (reference sequence). The CDR3 consists of 14 residues. The CDR3 bases are TGTGCCAGCAGCTTAGACAGGCAGGCCGGGGAGCTGTTTTTT. It yields the protein CASSLDRQAGELFF.

On this clone itself: Other DNA sequences in the same sample also yield this CDR3. This chain connects TRBV19 to TRBJ2-1; weak D call: TRBD2 (5 bases). The CDR3 contains 15 residues. Germline V gene sequence: CDR1 LNHDA, CDR2 SQIVND (reference sequence). Trimming shortened V by 1 base and J by 5 bases, and 12 bases separated the two germline ends. The CDR3 sequence is CASSIGPLEHNEQFF. CDR3 sequence (DNA): TGTGCCAGTAGTATAGGGCCACTAGAGCACAATGAGCAGTTCTTC.

This chain uses TRBV28 with TRBJ2-1, with D possibly being TRBD2 (8 bases). The CDR3 totals 16 residues. V was shortened by 5 bases and J by 8 bases, with 22 bases between the two germline ends. Germline loops: CDR1 MDHEN, CDR2 SYDVKM. The DNA for the CDR3 is TGTGCCAGCAGTAGGGGGCCTAGCGCGGGAGGATATGAGCAGTTCTTC. It yields the protein CASSRGPSAGGYEQFF.

The chain joins TRBV29-1 to TRBJ2-3; D is perhaps TRBD2 (6 bases). Trimming removed 3 bases from V and 1 base from J, with 11 bases in between. Germline loops: CDR1 SQVTM, CDR2 ANQGSEA. The CDR3 is made up of 14 amino acids. In nucleotides, the CDR3 is TGCAGCGTTGAGACTAGTGGGGGCACAGATACGCAGTATTTT. Translation: CSVETSGGTDTQYF.

Remarks on this clone: Other DNA variants within this sample encode the same CDR3. This sequence joins TRBV27 and TRBJ2-3; 10 bases match TRBD2. Germline V gene lookup returns CDR1 MNHEY and CDR2 SMNVEV (reference sequence). Trimming took 2 bases from V and 4 from J; bases not matched to a gene: 0. This CDR3 comprises 14 residues. CDR3 sequence: CASSLGLAADTQYF. In DNA form, the CDR3 reads TGTGCCAGCAGTTTAGGACTAGCGGCAGATACGCAGTATTTT.

The V and J genes are TRBV9 and TRBJ2-7; maybe TRBD2 (5 bases). The CDR3 consists of 14 residues. The germline V and J ends were trimmed by 0 bases and 1 base, with 8 bases remaining between them. Germline CDR1 is SGDLS and CDR2 is YYNGEE. The CDR3 coding sequence is TGTGCCAGCAGCGTAGCGGGAACATCCTACGAGCAGTACTTC. Translation gives CASSVAGTSYEQYF.

This clone has just one count. This chain uses TRBV6-6 with TRBJ1-5; D unclear. V was cut by 0 bases and J by 7 bases, with 4 bases left in between. The CDR3 runs 12 residues. Germline values: CDR1 MNHNY, CDR2 SVGAGI (reference sequence). The chain's CDR3 is CASSYSSQPQHF. The CDR3 nucleotides read TGTGCCAGCAGTTACTCTTCACAGCCCCAGCATTTT.

The V call is TRBV29-1, the J call TRBJ2-1; D is possibly TRBD2 (5 bases). The V gene's germline CDR1 is SQVTM and CDR2 ANQGSEA. The CDR3 loop spans 13 amino acids. V lost 2 bases and J 7 bases, leaving 12 bases between the germline ends. CDR3 nucleotides: TGCAGCGTTGAACAGGACGGAGGAAATGAGCAGTTCTTC. Amino acid sequence: CSVEQDGGNEQFF.

Points on this clone: This specimen includes other DNA sequences encoding the same CDR3. This chain links TRBV28 with TRBJ2-1; the match to TRBD2 covers 8 bases. Germline CDR1 and CDR2: MDHEN and SYDVKM. Trimming cost V 6 bases and J 2 bases; bases outside gene matches: 9. The CDR3 is 16 amino acids. CDR3 in DNA: TGTGCCAGCAGCCCAACTAGCGGAGGGGCCTACAATGAGCAGTTCTTC. Protein: CASSPTSGGAYNEQFF.